The 26 T cell receptor beta chains below were found in one sample sequenced in a study of shared clonotypes between healthy human individuals. Clones were read by immunoSEQ multiplex PCR, and TCRdb kept only the in-frame ones, dropping some. Among roughly 2.5 million clones, 85% to 95% were seen once, and the ten largest hold 0.14%. Sequenced: naive CD4+ T cells sorted from blood. Subset noted: CD45RA+ positively selected. All receptors derive from a man between 18 and 29 years old in good health.

The V call is TRBV2, the J call TRBJ2-1; 9 bases align to TRBD2. Germline CDR1 is SNHLY and CDR2 is FYNNEI. This CDR3 comprises 16 residues. The V and J ends lost 1 base and 4 bases, in that order; junction bases with no gene match: 5. CDR3 sequence reads: CASSEVGGRGYNEQFF. The CDR3 nucleotides read TGTGCCAGCAGTGAAGTTGGCGGGAGGGGGTACAATGAGCAGTTCTTC.

This rearrangement joins TRBV10-3 to TRBJ1-1; 9 bases are a match to TRBD1. The V and J ends lost 2 bases and 7 bases, in that order; junction bases with no gene match: 5. The V gene's germline CDR1 is ENHRY and CDR2 SYGVKD. The CDR3 contains 14 residues. This chain's CDR3 is CAISERDREIEAFF. CDR3 DNA sequence: TGTGCCATCAGTGAGCGGGACAGGGAAATTGAAGCTTTCTTT.

Regarding this clone: Within the sample, other DNA sequences also encode this same CDR3. The chain links TRBV5-1 to TRBJ2-7, with a possible D match to TRBD2 (6 bases). CDR3 length equals 14 residues. V lost 2 bases to trimming and J lost 0 bases, with 9 bases between them. The V gene's germline CDR1 is SGHRS and CDR2 YFSETQ. CDR3 nucleotide sequence: TGCGCCAGCAGCTTCGGGGGTAACTCCTACGAGCAGTACTTC. It specifies CASSFGGNSYEQYF.

The chain combines TRBV4-3 with TRBJ1-4; D is perhaps TRBD1 (6 bases). V lost 0 bases and J 8 bases, leaving 16 bases between the germline ends. CDR1 is LGHNA and CDR2 is YSLEER in the germline V gene. CDR3 size: 16 residues. The CDR3: CASSQEVHRVGEKLFF. DNA for the CDR3: TGCGCCAGCAGCCAAGAAGTACACAGGGTGGGGGAAAAACTGTTTTTT.

The chain couples TRBV11-2 to TRBJ2-2, with D possibly being TRBD1 (5 bases). The CDR3 consists of 13 residues. V lost 5 bases and J 10 bases, leaving 14 bases between the germline ends. Germline-derived CDR1 and CDR2 are SGHAT and FQNNGV. CDR3 sequence (DNA): TGTGCCAGCAGCCTAGGTACAGGTTTGGAGCTGTTTTTT. It yields the protein CASSLGTGLELFF.

The chain uses TRBV19 and TRBJ2-2, with TRBD2 identical over 7 bases. The V gene's germline CDR1 is LNHDA and CDR2 SQIVND (reference sequence). This CDR3 has 16 amino acids. With V trimmed by 6 bases and J by 7 bases, 14 bases remained unmatched. The CDR3 DNA reads as TGTGCCAGTAGCCTGTATATGGGCGGGAGCGTCGGGGAGCTGTTTTTT. Translated, it gives CASSLYMGGSVGELFF.

This chain links TRBV6-6 with TRBJ2-2; the match to TRBD1 covers 7 bases. Looked up from germline, CDR1 is MNHNY and CDR2 is SVGAGI (reference sequence). The CDR3 runs 13 residues. Unmatched junction bases numbered 4, after V lost 6 bases and J lost 6 bases. CDR3 in DNA: TGTGCCAGCAGAGACAGGGACCCCGGGGAGCTGTTTTTT. This gives the protein CASRDRDPGELFF.

This rearrangement joins TRBV10-2 to TRBJ1-6; D is unclear. Germline loops: CDR1 WSHSY, CDR2 SAAADI. This CDR3 contains 13 residues. The V and J ends lost 4 bases and 10 bases respectively, with 11 bases between them. This chain's CDR3 is CASSATAGSPLHF. In DNA, the CDR3 is TGCGCCAGCAGTGCCACAGCGGGCTCACCCCTCCACTTT.

The chain couples TRBV10-3 to TRBJ1-1; 9 nucleotides line up with TRBD1. V gave up 8 bases and J gave up 5 bases; unmatched junction bases: 9. Germline CDR1 is ENHRY and CDR2 is SYGVKD. This CDR3 is 14 amino acids long. The CDR3 bases are TGTGCCATCTCCAGGACAGGGGAGATTACTGAAGCTTTCTTT. Its translation is CAISRTGEITEAFF.

V is TRBV27 and J is TRBJ2-2; TRBD1 is a possible D gene (6 bases). V gave up 8 bases and J gave up 5 bases, with 15 bases separating them. This CDR3 is built from 14 residues. CDR1 and CDR2 (germline): MNHEY, SMNVEV (reference sequence). The CDR3: CASATTGGTGELFF. The CDR3 region has the DNA TGTGCCAGCGCCACGACAGGCGGTACCGGGGAGCTGTTTTTT.

This clone is a singleton in its sample. The chain combines TRBV30 with TRBJ2-1, with a tentative D call TRBD1 (6 bases). Trimming left V 4 bases short and J 7 bases short, with 20 bases between. The CDR3 is 15 amino acids. Germline CDR1 reads GTSNPN; CDR2 reads SVGIG (reference sequence). CDR3 amino acids: CAWTLRKGRGNEQFF. In nucleotides, the CDR3 is TGTGCCTGGACCTTACGAAAGGGCAGGGGAAATGAGCAGTTCTTC. The full variable domain, completed using reference TRBV30 and TRBJ2-1, is SQTIHQWPATLVQPVGSPLSLECTVEGTSNPNLYWYRQAAGRGLQLLFYSVGIGQISSEVPQNLSASRPQDRQFILSSKKLLLSDSGFYLCAWTLRKGRGNEQFFGPGTRLTVL.

The chain employs TRBV2 and TRBJ1-4, with 8 bases identical to TRBD1. This CDR3 is built from 16 residues. With 6 bases clipped from V and 6 bases from J, the junction kept 12 bases outside the gene matches. Germline V gene sequence: CDR1 SNHLY, CDR2 FYNNEI. The CDR3 nucleotides read TGTGCCAGCAGGCCCTCGTGGACAGGGAAGTATGAAAAACTGTTTTTT. The encoded protein is CASRPSWTGKYEKLFF.

This chain uses TRBV4-1 with TRBJ1-2, with TRBD1 matching over 7 bases. The CDR3 runs to 12 residues. Germline CDR1 and CDR2: MGHRA and YSYEKL. With 3 bases clipped from V and 8 bases from J, the junction kept 3 bases outside the gene matches. The CDR3 nucleotides are TGCGCCAGCAGCCAGGACAGGTTCGGCTACACCTTC. It translates to CASSQDRFGYTF.

This clone came up once. This chain links TRBV4-1 with TRBJ1-2; no clear D gene. The CDR3 loop spans 15 amino acids. V lost 0 bases, J lost 4 bases, and 12 bases lay in between. Germline CDR1 and CDR2: MGHRA and YSYEKL. The CDR3 reads CASSQDLPSSYGYTF. The CDR3 DNA sequence: TGCGCCAGCAGCCAAGATCTTCCAAGTAGCTATGGCTACACCTTC.

The J gene is TRBJ1-1, the V gene TRBV28, with 7 bases fitting TRBD1. V was clipped by 3 bases and J by 1 base; unmatched bases: 8. Germline V lookup: CDR1 MDHEN, CDR2 SYDVKM. The CDR3 is 16 amino acids. CDR3 DNA sequence: TGTGCCAGCAGTTTTCGGACAGGCAGGGGGAACACTGAAGCTTTCTTT. Encoded protein: CASSFRTGRGNTEAFF.

This chain links TRBV2 with TRBJ2-5; D perhaps matches TRBD1 (6 bases). In germline, CDR1 is SNHLY, CDR2 FYNNEI. Trimming removed 1 base from V and 13 bases from J, with 19 bases in between. This CDR3 region has 14 residues. The CDR3 loop reads CASSEGWGPIKPYF. The DNA of the CDR3 is TGTGCCAGCAGTGAAGGGTGGGGGCCTATTAAACCGTACTTC.

Only one count was recorded for this clone. The chain combines TRBV5-4 with TRBJ1-1; no firm D call. The CDR3 is 11 amino acids. V shed 10 bases and J shed 1 base, with 8 bases lying between them. Germline V gene data show CDR1 as SGHNT and CDR2 as YYREEE (reference sequence). The CDR3 bases are TGTGCCGGTAAAAGGAACACTGAAGCTTTCTTT. It specifies CAGKRNTEAFF.

The chain employs TRBV6-6 and TRBJ1-2; no definite D call. Germline CDR1 reads MNHNY; CDR2 reads SVGAGI (reference sequence). This CDR3 region has 13 residues. V was clipped by 5 bases and J by 8 bases, with 15 bases between them. The CDR3 sequence is CASSTDKRGGYTF. DNA for the CDR3: TGTGCCAGCAGTACCGACAAAAGAGGAGGCTACACCTTC.

The gene calls are TRBV27 and TRBJ2-7, with D possibly matching TRBD1 (6 bases). This CDR3 has 15 residues. The V gene lost 6 bases and the J gene lost 2 bases, with 17 bases spanning the gap. CDR1 is MNHEY and CDR2 is SMNVEV in the germline V gene (reference sequence). CDR3 coding DNA: TGTGCCAGCAGATTGAGAAGACAGGAAACCTACGAGCAGTACTTC. Its translation is CASRLRRQETYEQYF.

V is TRBV10-2 and J is TRBJ1-3, with TRBD1 identical over 12 bases. J was trimmed by 4 bases and V by 6 bases; bases with no gene match: 10. CDR3 size: 17 residues. From germline, CDR1 is WSHSY and CDR2 SAAADI. The CDR3 loop reads CASRTQPGQGAGNTIYF. Written as DNA, the CDR3 is TGCGCCAGCAGAACACAACCGGGACAGGGGGCAGGAAACACCATATATTTT.

A remark on this clone: The identical CDR3 is also encoded by other nucleotide sequences in the sample. V gene TRBV18 combines with J gene TRBJ1-2, with D maybe TRBD1 (6 bases). This CDR3 has 13 residues. Germline V gene lookup returns CDR1 KGHSH and CDR2 LQKENI. The V gene lost 3 bases and the J gene lost 4 bases, with 9 bases spanning the gap. CDR3 sequence reads: CASSPDRTYGYTF. The CDR3 DNA sequence: TGTGCCAGCTCACCCGACAGGACCTATGGCTACACCTTC.

V and J are TRBV29-1 and TRBJ1-1, with D possibly matching TRBD1 (6 bases). Germline V gene data show CDR1 as SQVTM and CDR2 as ANQGSEA. Trimming removed 7 bases from V and 0 bases from J, with 15 bases in between. The CDR3 loop spans 14 amino acids. The CDR3 bases are TGCAGCGCAGGGGCACAGGGCCTGAACACTGAAGCTTTCTTT. Amino acid sequence: CSAGAQGLNTEAFF. The entire variable domain, with the rest obtained from reference TRBV29-1 and TRBJ1-1, is as follows: SAVISQKPSRDICQRGTSLTIQCQVDSQVTMMFWYRQQPGQSLTLIATANQGSEATYESGFVIDKFPISRPNLTFSTLTVSNMSPEDSSIYLCSAGAQGLNTEAFFGQGTRLTVV.

V usage is TRBV5-1 and J usage is TRBJ1-1; TRBD1 is a possible D gene (5 bases). The ends were cut back, 4 bases at V and 6 bases at J, with 22 bases in the middle. CDR1 and CDR2 from the germline V gene are SGHRS and YFSETQ. This CDR3 region has 16 residues. CDR3 amino acids: CASSPGWGLGPAEAFF. CDR3 nucleotides: TGCGCCAGCAGCCCCGGCTGGGGCCTCGGTCCCGCTGAAGCTTTCTTT. Looking up the rest from reference TRBV5-1 and TRBJ1-1 gives the full variable domain: KAGVTQTPRYLIKTRGQQVTLSCSPISGHRSVSWYQQTPGQGLQFLFEYFSETQRNKGNFPGRFSGRQFSNSRSEMNVSTLELGDSALYLCASSPGWGLGPAEAFFGQGTRLTVV.

On this clone itself: Other nucleotide sequences in the sample specify the same CDR3. V is TRBV18 and J is TRBJ2-6; D unresolved. The CDR3 is 14 amino acids. The germline CDR1 and CDR2 sequences are KGHSH and LQKENI. V gave up 0 bases and J gave up 4 bases, with 4 bases separating them. This CDR3 is CASSPPAGANVLTF. The CDR3 DNA reads as TGTGCCAGCTCACCACCGGCCGGGGCCAACGTCCTGACTTTC.

The J gene is TRBJ1-1, the V gene TRBV13, with unresolved D. The CDR3 is made up of 15 amino acids. Germline assignment: CDR1 PRHDT and CDR2 FYEKMQ (reference sequence). Trimming pared 1 base from V and 7 bases from J, leaving 16 bases between. In DNA form, the CDR3 reads TGTGCCAGCAGCTTAGAAGGGAAGGGCAACGTTGAAGCTTTCTTT. This translates into CASSLEGKGNVEAFF.

V is TRBV5-1 and J is TRBJ2-7; TRBD2 might be the D (5 bases). The CDR3 covers 15 residues. V was trimmed by 1 base and J by 1 base, leaving 12 bases between them. Germline V gives CDR1 SGHRS, CDR2 YFSETQ. The CDR3 region has the DNA TGCGCCAGCAGCTTGCTTAGCGCCTCGTCCTACGAGCAGTACTTC. It encodes CASSLLSASSYEQYF.